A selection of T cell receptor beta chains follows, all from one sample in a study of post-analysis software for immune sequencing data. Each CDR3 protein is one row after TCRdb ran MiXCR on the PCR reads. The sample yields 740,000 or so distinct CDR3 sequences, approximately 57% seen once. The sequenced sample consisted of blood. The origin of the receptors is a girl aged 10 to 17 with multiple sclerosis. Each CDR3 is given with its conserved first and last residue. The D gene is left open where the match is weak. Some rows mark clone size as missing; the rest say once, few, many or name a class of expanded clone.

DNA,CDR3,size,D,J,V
TGTGCCAGCAGCGCGGAGGGCAGGGGTGCCACAGATACGCAGTATTTT,CASSAEGRGATDTQYF,-,-,TRBJ2-3,TRBV3-1
TGTGCCAGCAGGTGGACAGGGGCGAACACTGAAGCTTTCTTT,CASRWTGANTEAFF,-,TRBD1,TRBJ1-1,TRBV6-5
TGTGCCAGCAGTTTGACTAGCGGTACCTACGAGCAGTACTTC,CASSLTSGTYEQYF,many,TRBD2,TRBJ2-7,TRBV5-1
TGCAGTGCATGGGACAGAGTTAACTATGGCTACACCTTC,CSAWDRVNYGYTF,few,TRBD1,TRBJ1-2,TRBV20-1
TGTGCCAGCAGTGGGCCCGGGACTAGCGGGAGTAGGTACAATGAGCAGTTCTTC,CASSGPGTSGSRYNEQFF,-,TRBD2,TRBJ2-1,TRBV12-3/TRBV12-4
TGCAGTGCTACCCAGGGACTAGCGGGGAACTACGAGCAGTACTTC,CSATQGLAGNYEQYF,-,TRBD2,TRBJ2-7,TRBV20-1
TGCGCCGGCAGCCCCGGGGGGGGTGGGAGTCAGCCCCAGCATTTT,CAGSPGGGGSQPQHF,-,-,TRBJ1-5,TRBV5-1
TGTGCCAGCAAGAGTATTGGAGAGGAAAAACTGTTTTTT,CASKSIGEEKLFF,few,-,TRBJ1-4,TRBV25-1
TGTGCCAGCAGCAACGGACAGGGCTACACCTTC,CASSNGQGYTF,-,-,TRBJ1-2,TRBV9
TGTGCCAGCAGTGGGCGGACAGACGTTCGGGGAAGCCAGCCCCAGCATTTT,CASSGRTDVRGSQPQHF,-,-,TRBJ1-5,TRBV12-3/TRBV12-4
TGTGCCCGTGGTTTGGACAGGGGGAGTGAGCAGTTCTTC,CARGLDRGSEQFF,-,TRBD1,TRBJ2-1,TRBV10-3
TGCAGTGCTAGAGCCCGAGCTAACTATGGCTACACCTTC,CSARARANYGYTF,-,-,TRBJ1-2,TRBV20-1
TGTGCCAGCAGTCCGCACGACTACCCCAGCTCCTACAATGAGCAGTTCTTC,CASSPHDYPSSYNEQFF,few,-,TRBJ2-1,TRBV6-1
TGCAGTGCTAGAAGGACTAGCGGGCGGGACGAGCAGTACTTC,CSARRTSGRDEQYF,-,TRBD2,TRBJ2-7,TRBV20-1
TGTGCCAGCAGCATCGGACAGGGAACAGCTAACTATGGCTACACCTTC,CASSIGQGTANYGYTF,-,TRBD1,TRBJ1-2,TRBV27
TGCGCCAGCAGCTTGGGATTCCCGGGACAGGATTTCGGCTACACCTTC,CASSLGFPGQDFGYTF,-,TRBD1,TRBJ1-2,TRBV5-1
TGTGCCAGCAGCTTGTGGTACAGAGTTTCCTACGAGCAGTACTTC,CASSLWYRVSYEQYF,few,-,TRBJ2-7,TRBV5-5
TGTGCCAGCAGCCAAGGGGCCGGGGGTCAGCCCTACGAGCAGTACTTC,CASSQGAGGQPYEQYF,few,-,TRBJ2-7,TRBV4-2
TGTGCCAGCAGCTCCATCGGGGGCAGGAGGGCCAACGTCCTGACTTTC,CASSSIGGRRANVLTF,-,-,TRBJ2-6,TRBV7-3
TGTGCCAGCAGTCCACAATCCCTAGCGGGGACAGGCAATGAGCAGTTCTTC,CASSPQSLAGTGNEQFF,-,-,TRBJ2-1,TRBV12-3/TRBV12-4
TGCAGTGCGGAGGTTGCCGATTCCTACGAGCAGTACTTC,CSAEVADSYEQYF,-,-,TRBJ2-7,TRBV20-1
TGTGCCAGCAGTTCCTCGACAGGGTTAGGGGATACGCAGTATTTT,CASSSSTGLGDTQYF,-,TRBD1,TRBJ2-3,TRBV27
TGTGCCAGCAGCGCCCGGGAGCTCGCTAGTGGCTACACCTTC,CASSARELASGYTF,many,-,TRBJ1-2,TRBV7-8
TGCAGCGTCGCCCTCCGGGTGCGGTCGGGGTCTAATGAAAAGCTGTTTTTT,CSVALRVRSGSNEKLFF,-,-,TRBJ1-4,TRBV29-1
TGTGCCACCAGCAGACCCCAAAACTGTGGCTACACCTTC,CATSRPQNCGYTF,-,-,TRBJ1-2,TRBV15
TGTGCCAGCAGTTTAGGGTCGGGACAGGGCAATGAGCAGTTCTTC,CASSLGSGQGNEQFF,-,TRBD1,TRBJ2-1,TRBV12-3/TRBV12-4
TGTGCCAGCAGCTTAGGTGGGCTGATGGGCCTCTATGGCTACACCTTC,CASSLGGLMGLYGYTF,-,-,TRBJ1-2,TRBV7-2
TGTGCCAGCAGCGCGACTAGCGGCACAGATACGCAGTATTTT,CASSATSGTDTQYF,-,TRBD2,TRBJ2-3,TRBV12-3/TRBV12-4